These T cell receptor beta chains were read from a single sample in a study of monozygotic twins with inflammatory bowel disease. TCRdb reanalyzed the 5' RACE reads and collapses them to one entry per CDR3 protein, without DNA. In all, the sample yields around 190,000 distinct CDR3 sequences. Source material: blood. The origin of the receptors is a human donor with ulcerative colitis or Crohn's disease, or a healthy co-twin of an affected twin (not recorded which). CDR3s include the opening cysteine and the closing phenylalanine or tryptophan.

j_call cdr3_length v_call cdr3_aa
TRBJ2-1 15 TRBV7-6 CASSLRPAGDGEQFF
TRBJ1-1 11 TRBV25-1 CASVRGSEAFF
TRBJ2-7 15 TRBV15 CATSRGGTVAYEQYF
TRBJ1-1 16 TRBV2 CASSTLTAKGNTEAFF
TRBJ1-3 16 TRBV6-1 CASRALGTISGNTIYF
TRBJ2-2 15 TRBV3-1 CASSPRGSGTGELFF
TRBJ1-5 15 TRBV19 CAIPKHLPSNQPQHF
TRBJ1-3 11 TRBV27 CASRGGNTIYF
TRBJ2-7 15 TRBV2 CASSTGTSVPYEQYF
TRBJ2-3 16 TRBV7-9 CASSSRTRGVRDTQYF
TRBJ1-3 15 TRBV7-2 CASSTLTGSGNTIYF
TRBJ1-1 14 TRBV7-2 CASSPSTATQWAFF
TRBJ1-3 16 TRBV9 CASSVGWGGSGNTIYF
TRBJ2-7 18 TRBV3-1 CASSHSLAGGPLGFEQYF
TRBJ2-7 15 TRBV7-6 CASSLIPQDTYEQYF
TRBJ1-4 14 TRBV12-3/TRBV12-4 CASSYREGWEKLFF
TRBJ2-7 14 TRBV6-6 CASTYRPEQYEQYF
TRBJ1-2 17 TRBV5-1 CASSLRQGRPSPYGYTF
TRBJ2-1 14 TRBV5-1 CASTAGGGYNEQFF
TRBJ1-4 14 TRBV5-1 CASKEGQANEKLFF
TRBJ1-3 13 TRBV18 CAGTGTEKNTIYF
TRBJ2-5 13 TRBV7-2 CASKPSVQETQYF
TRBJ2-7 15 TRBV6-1 CASSPSGQGSDEQYF
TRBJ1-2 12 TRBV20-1 CSARQDVYGYTF
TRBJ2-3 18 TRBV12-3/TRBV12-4 CASLPRRGLAGFTDTQYF
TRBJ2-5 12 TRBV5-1 CASSLGPQTQYF
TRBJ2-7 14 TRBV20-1 CSARDLGSSYEQYF
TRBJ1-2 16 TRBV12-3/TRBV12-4 CASSSKRGPLGYGYTF
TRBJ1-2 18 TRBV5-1 CASSSSRDRGWTAYGYTF
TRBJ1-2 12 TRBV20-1 CSARLGVYGYTF
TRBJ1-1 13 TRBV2 CASSVWANTEAFF
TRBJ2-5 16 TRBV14 CASSQSRPTGQETQYF
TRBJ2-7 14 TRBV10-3 CAISELPTSYEQYF
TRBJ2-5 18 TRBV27 CASSFVGGRGQPQETQYF
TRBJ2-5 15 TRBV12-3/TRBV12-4 CASSLSGGAVETQYF
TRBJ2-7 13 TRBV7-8 CASLPSWAYEQYF
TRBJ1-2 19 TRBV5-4 CASSLSPGPAETANYGYTF
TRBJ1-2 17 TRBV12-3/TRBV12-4 CASSPTPGRDANYGYTF
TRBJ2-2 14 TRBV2 CASKAFDVRGELFF
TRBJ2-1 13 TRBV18 CASSPNNYNEQFF
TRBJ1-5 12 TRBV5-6 CASSLGLRPQHF
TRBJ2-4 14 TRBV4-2 CASSQDGGTSFLYF
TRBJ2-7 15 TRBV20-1 CSARDVVQRGYEQYF
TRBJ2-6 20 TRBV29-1 CSVEFGPWGQGASGANVLTF
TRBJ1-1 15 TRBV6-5 CASSYSSGSDTEAFF
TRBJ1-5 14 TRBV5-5 CASSLGGGGHPQHF
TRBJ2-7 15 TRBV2 CASSERGTMTYEQYF